The 15 T cell receptor beta chains in this list originate from one sample, sequenced in a study of breast tumors, draining lymph nodes, adjacent tissues. Each CDR3 protein is one row after TCRdb ran MiXCR on the multiplex PCR reads. The table includes under 150,000 distinct CDR3 sequences, just under 20% detected once. Axillary draining lymph nodes of breast cancer patients supplied the node samples. The material sequenced was axillary lymph node tissue. The receptors derive from a female donor with breast cancer. Some clones in this sample may be carry-over from other donors' samples.

The sample holds many counts of this clonotype. This chain joins TRBV2 and TRBJ2-3; no clear D. The V gene's germline CDR1 is SNHLY and CDR2 FYNNEI. Trimming left V 7 bases short and J 2 bases short, with 16 bases between. CDR3 size: 15 residues. CDR3 coding DNA: TGTGCCAGCACCTCGTGGCGGCAGGACACAGATACGCAGTATTTT. Encoded protein: CASTSWRQDTDTQYF.

Remarks on this clonotype: A much bigger clone sits one base away, suggesting this may be a read error. The chain is built from TRBV3-1 and TRBJ1-2; D may be TRBD1 (5 bases). Germline V gene sequence: CDR1 LGHDT, CDR2 YNNKEL (reference sequence). This CDR3 is 15 amino acids long. V was pared by 1 base and J by 5 bases, with 14 bases between. The CDR3 spells CASSQVQTACYGYTF. CDR3 bases: TGTGCCAGCAGCCAAGTTCAGACAGCGTGTTATGGCTACACCTTC.

About this clonotype itself: This may come from a read error, since a much larger clone is one base off. The genes are TRBV15 and TRBJ2-1, with TRBD2 identical over 9 bases. This CDR3 region has 16 residues. Germline CDR1 and CDR2: LNHNV and YYDKDF (reference sequence). The CDR3 bases are TGTGCCACCAGCAGAGTGTCTAGCGGGGAGTACAATGAGCAGCTCTTC. Its translation: CATSRVSSGEYNEQLF.

V gene TRBV12-3 or TRBV12-4 combines with J gene TRBJ2-2; D ambiguous. The CDR3 loop spans 14 amino acids. V was clipped by 3 bases and J by 1 base, with 6 bases between them. CDR3 nucleotides: TGTGCCAGCAGTTTTAGACGGAACACCGGGGAGCTGTTTTTT. Its protein is CASSFRRNTGELFF.

This clonotype was picked up many times. The rearrangement links TRBV7-6 to TRBJ2-1, with TRBD2 identical over 10 bases. V lost 7 bases to trimming and J lost 8 bases; unmatched junction nucleotides: 14. The germline CDR1 and CDR2 sequences are SGHVS and FNYEAQ. The CDR3 runs 16 residues. CDR3 region: CASTDGVAGGVDEQFF. CDR3 nucleotide sequence: TGTGCCAGCACCGACGGAGTAGCGGGGGGAGTCGATGAGCAGTTCTTC.

With respect to this clonotype: A much larger clone differs by one base, so this may be a read error. The chain combines TRBV6-6 with TRBJ1-4; D ambiguous. The CDR3 consists of 16 residues. CDR1 and CDR2 (germline): MNHNY, SVGAGI (reference sequence). The CDR3 reads CASSYSKSSTNEELFF. Written as DNA, the CDR3 is TGTGCCAGCAGTTACTCGAAGTCCTCAACTAATGAAGAACTGTTTTTT.

This clonotype has at least ten counts. The chain uses TRBV6-1 and TRBJ1-2; D unclear. CDR1 and CDR2 (germline): MNHNS, SASEGT. The CDR3 spans 14 residues. The V and J ends lost 1 base and 2 bases respectively, with 8 bases between them. CDR3 in DNA: TGTGCCAGCAGTGAAGTCATTGGGAACTATGGCTACACCTTC. Protein sequence: CASSEVIGNYGYTF.

On this clonotype: A read error may be the cause here, since a much bigger clone is one base away. The J gene is TRBJ2-3, the V gene TRBV5-1, with TRBD2 as a possible D gene (5 bases). The V end lost 0 bases, the J end lost 4 bases, and 9 bases lay between the germline ends. Germline-derived CDR1 and CDR2 are SGHRS and YFSETQ. The CDR3 length is 14 residues. This chain's CDR3 is CASSLGGMADTQYF. For the CDR3, the DNA is TGCGCCAGCAGCTTGGGAGGGATGGCAGATACGCAGTATTTT.

This clonotype turned up a few times. The rearrangement links TRBV10-3 to TRBJ1-5; no reliable D call. The CDR3 consists of 13 residues. Germline V gene sequence: CDR1 ENHRY, CDR2 SYGVKD. The V end was cut by 0 bases, the J end by 5 bases, with 5 bases between. CDR3 residues: CAISESADQPQHF. The CDR3 nucleotides are TGTGCCATCAGTGAGTCGGCCGATCAGCCCCAGCATTTT.

This clonotype has just a few counts. The chain is built from TRBV27 and TRBJ2-3; 7 bases agree with TRBD1. Trimming took 3 bases from V and 0 from J; bases not matched to a gene: 3. The CDR3 consists of 15 residues. Germline V gene lookup returns CDR1 MNHEY and CDR2 SMNVEV (reference sequence). The CDR3 nucleotides read TGTGCCAGCAGTTTTGACAGGGCTAGCACAGATACGCAGTATTTT. This sequence encodes CASSFDRASTDTQYF.

This clonotype was found many times. This chain links TRBV5-8 with TRBJ1-3; D not resolved. V gave up 3 bases and J gave up 0 bases, with 7 bases separating them. The CDR3 is 14 amino acids. The germline V gene encodes CDR1 SGHTS and CDR2 YDEGEE. CDR3 in amino acids: CASSSDISGNTIYF. The CDR3, as DNA: TGTGCCAGCAGCTCCGACATCTCTGGAAACACCATATATTTT.

This clonotype was detected ten times or more. This sequence joins TRBV6-2 or TRBV6-3 and TRBJ2-1; 12 bases are a match to TRBD2. The CDR3 runs to 15 residues. The germline V gene encodes CDR1 MNHEY and CDR2 SVGEGT. V shed 2 bases, J shed 9 bases, and the junction held 5 bases outside the gene matches. As DNA, the CDR3 is TGTGCCAGCAGTTACCCCACGGGACTAGCGGGTGAGCAGTTCTTC. It codes for CASSYPTGLAGEQFF.

This clonotype appeared many times. J is TRBJ2-7 and V is TRBV20-1; D gene uncertain. Deletions cut 5 bases from V and 5 bases from J, with 16 bases between. The CDR3 spans 13 residues. Looked up from germline, CDR1 is DFQATT and CDR2 is SNEGSKA (reference sequence). CDR3 protein: CSAGSYLGNEQYF. In DNA form, the CDR3 reads TGCAGTGCTGGTTCGTACCTCGGCAACGAGCAGTACTTC.

This clonotype was seen a handful of times. The V gene is TRBV19, the J gene TRBJ2-6; D possibly corresponds to TRBD2 (5 bases). This CDR3 is built from 16 residues. Germline V gene data show CDR1 as LNHDA and CDR2 as SQIVND (reference sequence). V lost 7 bases to trimming and J lost 0 bases, with 13 bases between them. As DNA, the CDR3 is TGTGCCAGTATTCATTCCCGGGACTCTGGGGCCAACGTCCTGACTTTC. This translates into CASIHSRDSGANVLTF.

As to this clonotype: One end of the junction is discordant with germline, which a read error may explain. The chain employs TRBV12-3 or TRBV12-4 and TRBJ2-6, with D possibly matching TRBD1 (5 bases). The CDR3 runs 15 residues. In DNA form, the CDR3 reads TGTGCCAGCAGCCTACAGAACTCTGGGGCCAGCGTCCTGACTTTC. Residues: CASSLQNSGASVLTF.